This is a list of T cell receptor beta chains from one sample in a study of early T cells in non-severe SARS-CoV-2 infection. MiXCR was run by TCRdb on the 5' RACE reads, yielding one entry per CDR3 protein. The table has 75,000 to 80,000 distinct CDR3 sequences, roughly 15% seen once; the top ten hold 12%. The specimen sequenced was whole blood. The receptors were sampled from an adult who was a healthcare worker with PCR-confirmed SARS-CoV-2 infection or an uninfected control (not recorded which). CDR3s include the opening cysteine and the closing phenylalanine or tryptophan. The D gene is left open where the match is weak. The size of a clone is reported for some rows only, either as once, few or many, or as a class for expanded clones.

NA	TRBV6-5	TRBJ2-2	few	TGTGCCAGCAGACGCTTTAACACCGGGGAGCTGTTTTTT	CASRRFNTGELFF
NA	TRBV7-9	TRBJ1-1	NA	TGTGCCAGCAGCTTGCAACAATCTGGAAACACTGAAGCTTTCTTT	CASSLQQSGNTEAFF
TRBD2	TRBV9	TRBJ2-5	few	TGTGCCAGCAGCTCCCAAGCGGGGACTAGAATAGAGACCCAGTACTTC	CASSSQAGTRIETQYF
TRBD1	TRBV30	TRBJ1-1	few	TGTGCCTGGAACAGGGGTCACACTGAAGCTTTCTTT	CAWNRGHTEAFF
NA	TRBV4-1	TRBJ2-3	NA	TGCGCCAGCAGCCAATATGAATCTCGCACAGATACGCAGTATTTT	CASSQYESRTDTQYF
TRBD1	TRBV4-1	TRBJ1-2	many	TGCGCCAGCAGCCCGGGACAGGGGGCTGCTGGCTACACCTTC	CASSPGQGAAGYTF
TRBD1	TRBV5-6	TRBJ1-2	NA	TGTGCCAGCAGACAGGGGAATGGCTACACCTTC	CASRQGNGYTF
TRBD1	TRBV12-3/TRBV12-4	TRBJ1-5	NA	TGTGCCAGCAGTTTAGCCCAGCGCGGTTTGGACAGGGGGCATGGAAAGCCCCAGCATTTT	CASSLAQRGLDRGHGKPQHF
TRBD1	TRBV7-2	TRBJ2-7	few	TGTGCCAGCAGCCCTAAAGACAGGGGGCCCTACGAGCAGTACTTC	CASSPKDRGPYEQYF
TRBD2	TRBV6-6	TRBJ2-7	many	TGTGCCAGCAGTTTCCGGACTGGGGGAGGGCCCGTCGAGCAGTACTTC	CASSFRTGGGPVEQYF
NA	TRBV10-1	TRBJ2-5	NA	TGCGCCAGCAGTGCCCTCGCCCAGGGAGAGACCCAGTACTTC	CASSALAQGETQYF
NA	TRBV9	TRBJ2-3	NA	TGTGCCAGCAGCGTAGGACATATGGGCCCCACAGATACGCAGTATTTT	CASSVGHMGPTDTQYF
TRBD1	TRBV10-3	TRBJ1-1	few	TGTGCCATCAGCACAGGGGGGACTGAAGCTTTCTTT	CAISTGGTEAFF
NA	TRBV6-1	TRBJ2-3	NA	TGTGCCAGCAGGGAGGGCTACCACACAGATACGCAGTATTTT	CASREGYHTDTQYF
TRBD2	TRBV7-6	TRBJ2-7	few	TGTGCCAGCAGCTTTAGCGGGACCGACGCCTACGAGCAGTACTTC	CASSFSGTDAYEQYF
NA	TRBV5-1	TRBJ1-6	NA	TGCGCCAGCACTGGTCAGTCTAATTCACCCCTCCACTTT	CASTGQSNSPLHF
NA	TRBV5-1	TRBJ2-3	NA	TGCGCCAGCAGCTTTGAGAGCACAGATGCGCAGTATTTT	CASSFESTDAQYF
NA	TRBV7-8	TRBJ2-7	many	TGTGCCAGCAGCCGCTCCGGGACTGAAACCTACGAGCAGTACTTC	CASSRSGTETYEQYF
TRBD2	TRBV4-1	TRBJ2-3	NA	TGCGCCAGCAGCCCCGGACTAGCGGGGGGGCTAACTTTCACAGATACGCAGTATTTT	CASSPGLAGGLTFTDTQYF
TRBD2	TRBV24-1	TRBJ2-1	few	TGTGCCACCAGTGATGCTCTAGCGGGCTCCTACAATGAGCAGTTCTTC	CATSDALAGSYNEQFF
TRBD1	TRBV7-9	TRBJ2-1	NA	TGTGCCAGCAGCACGACAGGGGTAATCCCCTCCTACAATGAGCAGTTCTTC	CASSTTGVIPSYNEQFF
TRBD2	TRBV19	TRBJ2-7	NA	TGTGCCAGTAGTATGGGGGGAGGGCCCTACGAGCAGTACTTC	CASSMGGGPYEQYF
NA	TRBV29-1	TRBJ1-2	NA	TGCAGCGCTGTCCCCAACGTGGACAGATTTAACTATGGCTACACCTTC	CSAVPNVDRFNYGYTF
TRBD2	TRBV5-4	TRBJ2-3	many	TGTGCCAGCAGCTTTGGACTAGGCACAGATACGCAGTATTTT	CASSFGLGTDTQYF
TRBD2	TRBV4-3	TRBJ2-1	NA	TGCGCCAGCAGCCCCGGGACTAGCGGGAGTAATGAGCAGTTCTTC	CASSPGTSGSNEQFF
TRBD2	TRBV5-1	TRBJ2-3	few	TGCGCCAGCAGCCCCTTCACTAGCGGTGATACGCAGTATTTT	CASSPFTSGDTQYF
NA	TRBV19	TRBJ2-5	few	TGTGCCAGTAGTATAGGGTATGGAGAGACCCAGTACTTC	CASSIGYGETQYF
NA	TRBV5-4	TRBJ2-1	NA	TGTGCCAGCACCAGAGCCCAGGGTAGTGAGCAGTTCTTC	CASTRAQGSEQFF
NA	TRBV9	TRBJ1-1	NA	TGTGCCAGCAGCGGCATATCGGCAGGCACTGAAGCTTTCTTT	CASSGISAGTEAFF
NA	TRBV6-2/TRBV6-3	TRBJ1-5	NA	TGTGCCAGCAGTTATGCACCGAATCAGCCCCAGCATTTT	CASSYAPNQPQHF
NA	TRBV27	TRBJ1-1	many	TGTGCCAGCAGTTTTTCGGGGAACACTGAAGCTTTCTTT	CASSFSGNTEAFF
NA	TRBV6-5	TRBJ2-2	NA	TGTGCCAGCAGTCCCTTTGGACAGACCGGGGAGCTGTTTTTT	CASSPFGQTGELFF
TRBD2	TRBV4-1	TRBJ2-5	NA	TGCGCCAGCAGCCCTGTAGCGGGGGAAGAGACCCAGTACTTC	CASSPVAGEETQYF
TRBD1	TRBV18	TRBJ2-7	few	TGTGCCAGCTCTCGCGGACAGGATGGGTACGAGCAGTACTTC	CASSRGQDGYEQYF
TRBD2	TRBV7-6	TRBJ2-7	NA	TGTGCCAGCAGCCCTCAAGGGACTAGCGGGAGTTACGAGCAGTACTTC	CASSPQGTSGSYEQYF
TRBD2	TRBV7-6	TRBJ2-2	NA	TGTGCCAGCAGTTCAAGGGGAGGGACGAGGACCGGGGAGCTGTTTTTT	CASSSRGGTRTGELFF
NA	TRBV28	TRBJ1-1	NA	TGTGCCAGCAGTTGGCAGATCAACACTGAAGCTTTCTTT	CASSWQINTEAFF
TRBD1	TRBV6-6	TRBJ1-1	few	TGTGCCAGCAGAACGCCCGGGACAGGGGGCTTCACTGAAGCTTTCTTT	CASRTPGTGGFTEAFF
TRBD1	TRBV20-1	TRBJ2-2	NA	TGCAGTGCCCTACCGGGACAGGGGTACACCGGGGAGCTGTTTTTT	CSALPGQGYTGELFF
TRBD1	TRBV5-1	TRBJ2-7	few	TGCGCCAGCAGCTTAGGACAGGAGTTCTACGAGCAGTACTTC	CASSLGQEFYEQYF
NA	TRBV29-1	TRBJ2-1	few	TGCAGCGTTGAATCACTTCCTTTGGAGCAGTTCTTC	CSVESLPLEQFF
NA	TRBV7-2	TRBJ1-1	NA	TGTGCCAGCAGCCCCGGGTTGAGGAGCGTTGGGGGCACTGAAGCTTTCTTT	CASSPGLRSVGGTEAFF
NA	TRBV20-1	TRBJ2-7	few	TGCAGTGCCGCAAGGGACATCTCCTACGAGCAGTACTTC	CSAARDISYEQYF
TRBD2	TRBV13	TRBJ2-2	NA	TGTGCCAGCAGCTTAGGTGTGGAGGGACTAGGCACCGGGGAGCTGTTTTTT	CASSLGVEGLGTGELFF